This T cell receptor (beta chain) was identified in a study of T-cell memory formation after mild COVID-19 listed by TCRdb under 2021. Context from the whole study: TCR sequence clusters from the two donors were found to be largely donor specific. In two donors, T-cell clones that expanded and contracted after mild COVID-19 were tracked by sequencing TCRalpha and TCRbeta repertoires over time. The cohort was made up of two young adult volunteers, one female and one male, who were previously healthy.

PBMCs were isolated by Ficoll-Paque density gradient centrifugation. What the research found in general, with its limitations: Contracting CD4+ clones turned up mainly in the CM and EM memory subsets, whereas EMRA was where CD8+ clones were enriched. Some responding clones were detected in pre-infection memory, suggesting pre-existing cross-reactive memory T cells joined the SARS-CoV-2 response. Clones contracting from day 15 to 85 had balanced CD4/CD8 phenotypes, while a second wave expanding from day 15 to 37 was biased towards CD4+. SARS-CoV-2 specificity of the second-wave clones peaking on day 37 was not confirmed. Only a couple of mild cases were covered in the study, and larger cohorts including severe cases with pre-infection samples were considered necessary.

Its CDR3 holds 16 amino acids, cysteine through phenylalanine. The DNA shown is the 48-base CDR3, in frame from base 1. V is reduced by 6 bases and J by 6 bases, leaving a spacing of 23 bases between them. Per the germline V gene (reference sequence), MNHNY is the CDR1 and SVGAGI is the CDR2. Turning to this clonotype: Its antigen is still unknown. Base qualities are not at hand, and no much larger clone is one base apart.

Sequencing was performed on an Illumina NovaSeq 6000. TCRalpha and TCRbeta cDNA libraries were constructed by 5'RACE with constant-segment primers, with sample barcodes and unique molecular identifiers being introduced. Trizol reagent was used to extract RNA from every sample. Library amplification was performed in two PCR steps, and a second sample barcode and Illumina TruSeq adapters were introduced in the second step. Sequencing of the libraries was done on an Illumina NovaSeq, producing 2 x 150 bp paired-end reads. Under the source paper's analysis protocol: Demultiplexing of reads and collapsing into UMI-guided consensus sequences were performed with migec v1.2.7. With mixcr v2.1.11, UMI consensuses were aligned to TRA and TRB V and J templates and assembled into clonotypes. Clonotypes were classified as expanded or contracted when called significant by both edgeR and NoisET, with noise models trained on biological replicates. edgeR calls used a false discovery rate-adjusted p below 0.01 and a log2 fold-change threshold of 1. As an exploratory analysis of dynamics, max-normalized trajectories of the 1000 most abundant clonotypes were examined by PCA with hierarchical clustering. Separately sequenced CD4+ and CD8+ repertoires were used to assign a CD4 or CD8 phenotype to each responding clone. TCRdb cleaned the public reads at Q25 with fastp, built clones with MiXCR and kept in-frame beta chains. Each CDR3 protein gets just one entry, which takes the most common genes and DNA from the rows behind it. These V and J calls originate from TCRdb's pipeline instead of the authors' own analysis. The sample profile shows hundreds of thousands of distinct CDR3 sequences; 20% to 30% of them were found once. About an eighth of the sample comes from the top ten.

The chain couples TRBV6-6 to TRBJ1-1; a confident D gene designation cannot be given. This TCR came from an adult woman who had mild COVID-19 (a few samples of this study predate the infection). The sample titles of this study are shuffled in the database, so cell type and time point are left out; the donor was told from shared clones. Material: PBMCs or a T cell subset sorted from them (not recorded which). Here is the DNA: TGTGCCAGCAGCCCACCGGTGTCAGATCGGGAAGCTGAAGCTTTCTTT. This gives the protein CASSPPVSDREAEAFF.